This TCR beta chain was sequenced during a study of T cell repertoires in ileal Crohn's disease. Overall study results and limits: Clonal expansions were more frequent in active smokers than non-smokers at surgery. Mucosal expansions were suggested to be mainly CD8 T cells. Every patient over 26.8% clonality showed endoscopic recurrence.

Sequencing used immunoSEQ multiplex PCR; TCRdb keeps in-frame clones, though not all of them. The sample lists more than 9,000 clones; around three quarters were seen once. Note on this clone: The antigen is undetermined.

The germline V and J ends were trimmed by 6 bases and 8 bases, with 17 bases remaining between them. Germline CDR1 MNHEY, CDR2 SMNVEV (reference sequence). The CDR3 spans 14 residues. Included were adult ileal or ileocolonic Crohn's patients indicated for ileocolonic resection. The sequence derives from an adult with Crohn's disease. This chain joins TRBV27 and TRBJ2-4; D remains ambiguous. The material sequenced was ileal tissue. The CDR3 nucleotides read TGTGCCAGCAGGGTACATAGTGCGGTACACATTCAGTACTTC. This translates into CASRVHSAVHIQYF.